This T cell receptor (beta chain) was sequenced during a study of T cell repertoires in cytomegalovirus infection. Only a few counts were recorded for this clonotype. The antigen is unknown. TCRdb reprocessed the reads via MiXCR and lists one record per CDR3 protein. The sample consists of around 110,000 distinct CDR3 sequences, roughly a tenth of them appearing once. The V end lost 6 bases, the J end lost 5 bases, and 25 bases lay between the germline ends. The V gene's germline CDR1 is DFQATT and CDR2 SNEGSKA (reference sequence). There are 16 residues in the CDR3. The receptor was derived from a human donor in good health (CMV status not recorded). Some clones in this sample may be carry-over from other donors' samples. The sequencing sample was made of PBMCs, sequenced either directly or after in vitro stimulation (not recorded which). The chain recombines TRBV20-1 with TRBJ1-2, with D perhaps matching TRBD1 (5 bases). CDR3 amino acids: CSAPGTVRTYGYGYTF. Here the CDR3 DNA reads TGCAGTGCCCCCGGGACGGTCCGTACCTATGGGTATGGCTACACCTTC.